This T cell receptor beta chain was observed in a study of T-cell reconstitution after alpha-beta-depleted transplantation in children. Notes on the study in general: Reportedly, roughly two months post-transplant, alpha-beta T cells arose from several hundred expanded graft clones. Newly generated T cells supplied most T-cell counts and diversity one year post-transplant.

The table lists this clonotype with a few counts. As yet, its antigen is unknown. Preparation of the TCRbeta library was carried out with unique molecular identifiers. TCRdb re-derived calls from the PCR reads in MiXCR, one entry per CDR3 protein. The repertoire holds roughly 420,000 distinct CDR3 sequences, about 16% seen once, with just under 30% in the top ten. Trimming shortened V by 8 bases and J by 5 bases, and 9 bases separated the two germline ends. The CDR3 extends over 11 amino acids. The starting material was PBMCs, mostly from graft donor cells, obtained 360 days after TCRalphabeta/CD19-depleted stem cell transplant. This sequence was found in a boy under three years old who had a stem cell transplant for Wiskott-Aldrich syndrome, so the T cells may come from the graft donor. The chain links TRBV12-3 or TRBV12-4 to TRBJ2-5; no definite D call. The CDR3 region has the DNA TGTGCCAGCGGCCCCCCGGAGACCCAGTACTTC. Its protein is CASGPPETQYF.